Below, 10 T cell receptor beta chains from the same sample are listed, as sequenced in a study of blood T cells in healthy people across ages. For the second PCR, which ran for about 7 to 11 cycles, a sample-barcoded 5' primer and a J-beta primer mix were used. TCRdb called the 5' RACE reads again in MiXCR, with one record for every CDR3 protein. The sample yields 1.6 million or so distinct CDR3 sequences, 30% to 35% seen once. Sequences were obtained from blood. The origin of the receptors is a woman aged 25 to 39 in good health.

About this clonotype: One end of the junction does not line up with germline, which may come from a read error. V usage is TRBV12-3 or TRBV12-4 and J usage is TRBJ2-3, with no clear D. The CDR3 spans 13 residues. The DNA of the CDR3 is TGTGCCAGCAGGTCCATTAGCACAGATGCGCAGTATTTT. Its protein is CASRSISTDAQYF.

This chain connects TRBV4-1 to TRBJ1-3, with no clear D. Trimming removed 0 bases at V and 0 bases at J, with 12 bases between. Germline lookup yields CDR1 MGHRA and CDR2 YSYEKL. The CDR3 extends over 17 amino acids. In nucleotides, the CDR3 is TGCGCCAGCAGCCAAGAGGAAGGCCCTGACTCTGGAAACACCATATATTTT. This codes for CASSQEEGPDSGNTIYF.

This clonotype was detected many times. The chain is built from TRBV4-1 and TRBJ2-5; no reliable D call. Germline CDR1 MGHRA, CDR2 YSYEKL. V was shortened by 0 bases and J by 1 base, with 6 bases between the two germline ends. CDR3 length: 14 residues. The CDR3: CASSQDASQETQYF. The CDR3, as DNA: TGCGCCAGCAGCCAAGATGCTAGCCAAGAGACCCAGTACTTC.

The V and J genes are TRBV7-2 and TRBJ2-7; TRBD1 is a possible D gene (8 bases). CDR3 length equals 16 residues. CDR1 SGHTA and CDR2 FQGNSA come from the germline V gene. V lost 5 bases and J 7 bases, leaving 24 bases between the germline ends. In nucleotides, the CDR3 is TGTGCCAGCAGCATCGCCGGACAGGGAGGGATGGGGGAGCAGTACTTC. Amino acids: CASSIAGQGGMGEQYF.

Comments on this clonotype: A read error may explain this, as a much larger clone is one base away. V is TRBV25-1 and J is TRBJ2-7, with D perhaps matching TRBD1 (6 bases). Per germline, CDR1 MGHDK and CDR2 SYGVNS. The CDR3 sequence is 13 residues long. The ends were cut back, 6 bases at V and 4 bases at J, with 13 bases in the middle. The CDR3 loop reads CASRADSRYEQYF. As DNA, the CDR3 is TGTGCCAGCAGGGCGGACAGCCGGTACGAGCAGTACTTC.

This clonotype was observed a handful of times. The V gene is TRBV11-2, the J gene TRBJ2-3, with TRBD2 identical over 16 bases. J was trimmed by 0 bases and V by 2 bases; bases with no gene match: 14. This CDR3 comprises 22 residues. From germline, CDR1 is SGHAT and CDR2 FQNNGV. The CDR3 protein is CASSLSVRTGTSGGVSTDTQYF. The CDR3 region has the DNA TGTGCCAGCAGCTTATCAGTCCGAACCGGGACTAGCGGGGGGGTCAGCACAGATACGCAGTATTTT.

J is TRBJ2-5 and V is TRBV24-1; 11 nucleotides align to TRBD1. Germline V gene lookup returns CDR1 KGHDR and CDR2 SFDVKD. J lost 5 bases, V lost 3 bases, and 7 bases had no gene match. The CDR3 length is 16 residues. The CDR3 DNA sequence: TGTGCCACCAGTGATGGGACAGGGGGTTGGAGGGAGACCCAGTACTTC. As protein: CATSDGTGGWRETQYF.

This clonotype occurred a few times. The junction departs from the called germline gene at one end, perhaps through a read error. This sequence joins TRBV29-1 and TRBJ2-2; perhaps TRBD2 as D (5 bases). The CDR3 extends over 11 amino acids. Germline values: CDR1 SQVTM, CDR2 ANQGSEA. The DNA for the CDR3 is TGCAGCGTTGTAAAGACCGGGGAGCGGTTTTTT. It codes for CSVVKTGERFF.

This chain uses TRBV10-3 with TRBJ2-7, with 9 bases lining up with TRBD1. After removal of 3 bases from V and 4 bases from J, the junction contained 7 bases not matched to a gene. Germline assignment: CDR1 ENHRY and CDR2 SYGVKD. The CDR3 totals 15 residues. CDR3 loop: CAISDPEDRGYEQYF. CDR3 sequence (DNA): TGTGCCATCAGTGACCCGGAGGACAGGGGTTACGAGCAGTACTTC.

The J gene is TRBJ2-3, the V gene TRBV7-2, with 7 nucleotides matching TRBD2. CDR1 and CDR2 from the germline V gene are SGHTA and FQGNSA. The CDR3 spans 16 residues. V was clipped by 0 bases and J by 5 bases; unmatched bases: 8. CDR3 residues: CASSLAPAGWGDTQYF. CDR3 coding DNA: TGTGCCAGCAGCTTAGCGCCAGCGGGGTGGGGAGATACGCAGTATTTT.